This entry lists 7 T cell receptor beta chains sequenced from one sample in a study of blood T cell repertoires in COVID-19. Only in-frame clones appear in the TCRdb table, and some are missing; sequencing was by immunoSEQ multiplex PCR. The table shows 320,000 or so clones, with over 70% occurring only once. The sequenced sample was PBMCs or T cells enriched from blood (not recorded which). The receptors here all came from a young man who had recovered from COVID-19.

The chain has TRBV6-2 or TRBV6-3 and TRBJ1-5; 8 nucleotides align to TRBD1. V was pared by 5 bases and J by 3 bases, with 18 bases of the junction left unmatched. The CDR3 consists of 19 residues. Germline V gives CDR1 MNHEY, CDR2 SVGEGT. CDR3 sequence: CASSPQGTGNRIDNQPQHF. CDR3 DNA sequence: TGTGCCAGCAGTCCGCAAGGGACAGGAAATCGGATTGACAATCAGCCCCAGCATTTT.

The chain couples TRBV28 to TRBJ2-1, with 8 bases fitting TRBD1. The CDR3 loop spans 15 amino acids. V was clipped by 4 bases and J by 2 bases; unmatched bases: 4. Germline CDR1 reads MDHEN; CDR2 reads SYDVKM. CDR3 amino acids: CASSSPTGAYNEQFF. Written as DNA, the CDR3 is TGTGCCAGCAGTTCACCGACAGGGGCCTACAATGAGCAGTTCTTC.

The V and J genes are TRBV28 and TRBJ1-5; TRBD1 aligns across 7 bases. The V gene end was trimmed by 4 bases and the J gene end by 2 bases; junction bases not matched to a gene: 8. Germline CDR1 MDHEN, CDR2 SYDVKM. The CDR3 contains 16 residues. The CDR3 DNA follows: TGTGCCAGCAGTTCCGGCGACAGGGCCGGCAATCAGCCCCAGCATTTT. Its protein is CASSSGDRAGNQPQHF.

This chain uses TRBV18 with TRBJ2-1, with 8 bases lining up with TRBD1. Trimming cost V 6 bases and J 4 bases; bases outside gene matches: 11. The CDR3 has 16 residues. Germline V gene sequence: CDR1 KGHSH, CDR2 LQKENI. CDR3 coding DNA: TGTGCCAGCTCCCTTTCGTCCCGGGACAGGTACAATGAGCAGTTCTTC. This translates into CASSLSSRDRYNEQFF.

Regarding this clone: A junction end diverges from the germline sequence, so it may reflect a read error. The rearrangement links TRBV2 to TRBJ2-3; D is unclear. In germline, CDR1 is SNHLY, CDR2 FYNNEI. This CDR3 is built from 14 residues. CDR3 bases: TGTGCCAGTAGTGGGTACAGTATCACAGATACGCAGTATTTT. Protein sequence: CASSGYSITDTQYF.

This chain's CDR3 is CASRAGQNTGELFF. CDR3 in DNA: TGTGCCAGCAGAGCGGGTCAGAACACCGGGGAGCTGTTTTTT. The chain recombines TRBV9 with TRBJ2-2; D is perhaps TRBD2 (6 bases). The germline CDR1 and CDR2 sequences are SGDLS and YYNGEE. V gave up 5 bases and J gave up 1 base, with 9 bases separating them. This CDR3 is built from 14 residues.

This chain links TRBV5-4 with TRBJ2-5; D remains ambiguous. Per germline, CDR1 SGHNT and CDR2 YYREEE (reference sequence). The CDR3 totals 14 residues. The V end was cut by 0 bases, the J end by 2 bases, with 8 bases between. In DNA form, the CDR3 reads TGTGCCAGCAGCTTGGAGGCGGATCAAGAGACCCAGTACTTC. Translation: CASSLEADQETQYF.